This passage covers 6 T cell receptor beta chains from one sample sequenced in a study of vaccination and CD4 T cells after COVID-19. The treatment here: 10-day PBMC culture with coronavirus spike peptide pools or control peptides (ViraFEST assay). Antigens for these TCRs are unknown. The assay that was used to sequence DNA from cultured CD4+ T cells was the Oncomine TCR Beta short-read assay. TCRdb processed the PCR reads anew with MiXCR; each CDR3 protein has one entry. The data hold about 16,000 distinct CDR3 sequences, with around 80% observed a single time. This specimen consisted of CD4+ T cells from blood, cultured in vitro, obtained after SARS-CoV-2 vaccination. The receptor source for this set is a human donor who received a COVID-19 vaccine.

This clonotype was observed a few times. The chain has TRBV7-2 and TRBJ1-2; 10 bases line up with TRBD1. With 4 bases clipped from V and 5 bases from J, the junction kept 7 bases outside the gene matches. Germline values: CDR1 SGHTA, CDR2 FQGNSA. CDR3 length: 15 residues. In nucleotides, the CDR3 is TGTGCCAGCAGCTCTAGGACAGGGGGGATATATGGCTACACCTTC. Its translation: CASSSRTGGIYGYTF. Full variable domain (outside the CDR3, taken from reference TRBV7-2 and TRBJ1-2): GAGVSQSPSNKVTEKGKDVELRCDPISGHTALYWYRQSLGQGLEFLIYFQGNSAPDKSGLPSDRFSAERTGGSVSTLTIQRTQQEDSAVYLCASSSRTGGIYGYTFGSGTRLTVV.

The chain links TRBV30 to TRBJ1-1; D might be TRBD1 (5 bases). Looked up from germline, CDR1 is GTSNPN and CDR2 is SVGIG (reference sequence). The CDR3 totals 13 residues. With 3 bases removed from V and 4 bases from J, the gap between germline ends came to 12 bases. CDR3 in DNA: TGTGCCTGGAGGAACGGGGGGGGCACTGAAGCTTTCTTT. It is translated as CAWRNGGGTEAFF.

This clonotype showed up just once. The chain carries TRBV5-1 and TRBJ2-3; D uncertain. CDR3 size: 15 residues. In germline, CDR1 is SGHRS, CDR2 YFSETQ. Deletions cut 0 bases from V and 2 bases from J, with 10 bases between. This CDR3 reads CASSLAVTPTDTQYF. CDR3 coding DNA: TGCGCCAGCAGCTTGGCCGTAACCCCCACAGATACGCAGTATTTT.

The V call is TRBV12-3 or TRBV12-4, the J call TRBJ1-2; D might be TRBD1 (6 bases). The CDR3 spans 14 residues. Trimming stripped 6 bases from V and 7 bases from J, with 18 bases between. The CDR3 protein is CASRFGGQSGGYTF. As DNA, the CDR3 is TGTGCCAGCAGGTTTGGGGGACAAAGTGGTGGCTACACCTTC.

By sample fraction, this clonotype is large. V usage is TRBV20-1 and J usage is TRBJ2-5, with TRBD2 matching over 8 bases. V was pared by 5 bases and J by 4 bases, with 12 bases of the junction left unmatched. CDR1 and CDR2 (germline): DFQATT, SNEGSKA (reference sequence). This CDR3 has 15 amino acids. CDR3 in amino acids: CSAGAAGGLGETQYF. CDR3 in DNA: TGCAGTGCTGGAGCGGCGGGGGGCCTCGGAGAGACCCAGTACTTC.

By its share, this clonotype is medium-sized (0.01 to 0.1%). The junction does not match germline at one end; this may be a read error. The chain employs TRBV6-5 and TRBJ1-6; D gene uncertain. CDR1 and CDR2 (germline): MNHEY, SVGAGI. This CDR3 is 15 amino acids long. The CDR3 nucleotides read TGTGCCAGCAGCTACTCTTACGAGGGAGACTCACCCCTCCACTTT. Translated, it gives CASSYSYEGDSPLHF.